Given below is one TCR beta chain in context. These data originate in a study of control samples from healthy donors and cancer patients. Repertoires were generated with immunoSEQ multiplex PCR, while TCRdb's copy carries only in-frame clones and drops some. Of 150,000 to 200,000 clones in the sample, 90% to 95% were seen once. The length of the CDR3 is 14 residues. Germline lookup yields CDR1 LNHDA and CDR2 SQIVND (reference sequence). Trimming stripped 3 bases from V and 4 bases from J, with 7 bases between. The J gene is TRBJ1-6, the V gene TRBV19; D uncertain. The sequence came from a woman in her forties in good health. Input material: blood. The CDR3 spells CASSMRRYNSPLHF. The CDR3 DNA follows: TGTGCCAGTAGTATGCGGCGATATAATTCACCCCTCCACTTT.